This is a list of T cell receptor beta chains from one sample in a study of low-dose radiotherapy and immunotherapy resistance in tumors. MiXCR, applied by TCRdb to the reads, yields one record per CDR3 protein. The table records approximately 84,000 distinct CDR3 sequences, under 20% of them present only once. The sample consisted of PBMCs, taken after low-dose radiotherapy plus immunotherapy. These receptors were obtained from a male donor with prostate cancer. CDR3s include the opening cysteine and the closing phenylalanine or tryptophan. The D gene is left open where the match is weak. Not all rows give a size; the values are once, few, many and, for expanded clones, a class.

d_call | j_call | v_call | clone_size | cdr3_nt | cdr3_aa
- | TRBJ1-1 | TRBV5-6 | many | TGTGCCAGCAGGACCCGGATGAACACTGAAGCTTTCTTT | CASRTRMNTEAFF
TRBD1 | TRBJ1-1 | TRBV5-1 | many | TGCGCCAGCAGCTTGGTGGACAGGGAGACTGAAGCTTTCTTT | CASSLVDRETEAFF
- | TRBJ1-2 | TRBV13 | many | TGTGCCAGCAGCCCAAGGGACACGCGCTATGGCTACACCTTC | CASSPRDTRYGYTF
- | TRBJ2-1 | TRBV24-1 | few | TGTGCCACCGGAGGGGGTTTGGACAGGCCGACAGACTCCTACAATGAGCAGTTCTTC | CATGGGLDRPTDSYNEQFF
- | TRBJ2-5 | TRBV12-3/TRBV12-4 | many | TGTGCCAGCAGTACAGGGTTGGAGACCCAGTACTTC | CASSTGLETQYF
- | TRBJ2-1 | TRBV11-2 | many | TGTGCCAGCGGAAATTACAATGAGCAGTTCTTC | CASGNYNEQFF
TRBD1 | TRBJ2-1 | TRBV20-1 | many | TGCAGTGCCGCGGACAGGGTGGCAAGTGAGCAGTTCTTC | CSAADRVASEQFF
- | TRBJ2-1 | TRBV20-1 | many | TGCAGTGCTTCTGCAGGTGGGTCCCCCACACAGAATGAGCAGTTCTTC | CSASAGGSPTQNEQFF
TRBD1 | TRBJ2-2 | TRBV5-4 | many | TGTGCCAGCAGTTCAGGGGGCAGGTCGAACACCGGGGAGCTGTTTTTT | CASSSGGRSNTGELFF
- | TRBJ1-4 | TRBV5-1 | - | TGCGCCAGCAGCGTACGGGACGGACGGAATGAAAAACTGTTTTTT | CASSVRDGRNEKLFF
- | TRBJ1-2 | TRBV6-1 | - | TGTGCCAGCAGTGAAGCGCGAGGGGTTCGATTCTACACCTTC | CASSEARGVRFYTF
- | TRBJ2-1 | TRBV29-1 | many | TGCAGCGTCGGACAGTCCCACAATGAGCAGTTCTTC | CSVGQSHNEQFF
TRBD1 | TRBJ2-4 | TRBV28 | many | TGTGCCAGCCGAAGACAGGGGGCCAAAAACATTCAGTACTTC | CASRRQGAKNIQYF